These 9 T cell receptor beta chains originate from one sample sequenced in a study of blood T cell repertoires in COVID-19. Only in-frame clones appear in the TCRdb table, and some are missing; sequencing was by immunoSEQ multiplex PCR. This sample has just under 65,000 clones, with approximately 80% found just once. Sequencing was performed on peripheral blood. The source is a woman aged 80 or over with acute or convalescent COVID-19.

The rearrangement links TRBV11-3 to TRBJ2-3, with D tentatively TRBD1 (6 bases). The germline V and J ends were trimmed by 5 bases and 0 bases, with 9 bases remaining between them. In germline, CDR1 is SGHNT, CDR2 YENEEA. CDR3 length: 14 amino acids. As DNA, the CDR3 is TGTGCCAGCAGCCAAGGGGGTAGCACAGATACGCAGTATTTT. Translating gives CASSQGGSTDTQYF. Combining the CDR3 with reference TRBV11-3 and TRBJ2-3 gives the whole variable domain EAGVVQSPRYKIIEKKQPVAFWCNPISGHNTLYWYLQNLGQGPELLIRYENEEAVDDSQLPKDRFSAERLKGVDSTLKIQPAELGDSAVYLCASSQGGSTDTQYFGPGTRLTVL.

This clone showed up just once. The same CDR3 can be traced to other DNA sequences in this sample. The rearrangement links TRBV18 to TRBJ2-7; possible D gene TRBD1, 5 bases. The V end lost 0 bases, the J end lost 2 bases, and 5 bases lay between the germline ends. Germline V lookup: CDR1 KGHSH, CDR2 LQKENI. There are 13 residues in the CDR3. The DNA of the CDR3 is TGTGCCAGCTCACCACCAGGGGCCTACGAGCAGTACTTC. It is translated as CASSPPGAYEQYF.

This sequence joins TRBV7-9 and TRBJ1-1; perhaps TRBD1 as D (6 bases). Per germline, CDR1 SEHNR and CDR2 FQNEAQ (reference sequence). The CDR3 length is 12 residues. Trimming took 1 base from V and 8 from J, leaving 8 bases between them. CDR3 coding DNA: TGTGCCAGCAGCTTAGGCCAGGGGGAAGCTTTCTTT. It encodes CASSLGQGEAFF.

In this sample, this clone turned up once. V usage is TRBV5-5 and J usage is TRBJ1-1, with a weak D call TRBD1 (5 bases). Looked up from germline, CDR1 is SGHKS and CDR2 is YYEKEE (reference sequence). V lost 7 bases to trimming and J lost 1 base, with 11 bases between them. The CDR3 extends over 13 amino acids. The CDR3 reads CASGGTSNTEAFF. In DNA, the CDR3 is TGTGCCAGCGGGGGGACCTCGAACACTGAAGCTTTCTTT.

CDR3 in DNA: TGCGCCAGCAGCCAAGATTTCCAGGGGGCTCCTCCCCAGCATTTT. Protein: CASSQDFQGAPPQHF. V usage is TRBV4-1 and J usage is TRBJ1-5, with 8 bases aligning to TRBD1. V lost 0 bases to trimming and J lost 10 bases; unmatched junction nucleotides: 8. Per germline, CDR1 MGHRA and CDR2 YSYEKL. The CDR3 extends over 15 amino acids.

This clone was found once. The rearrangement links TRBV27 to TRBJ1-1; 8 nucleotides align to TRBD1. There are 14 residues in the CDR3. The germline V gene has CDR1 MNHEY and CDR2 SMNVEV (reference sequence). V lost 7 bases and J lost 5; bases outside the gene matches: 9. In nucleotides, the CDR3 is TGTGCCAGCACAGAGCGACAGGGGATAACTGAAGCTTTCTTT. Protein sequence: CASTERQGITEAFF.

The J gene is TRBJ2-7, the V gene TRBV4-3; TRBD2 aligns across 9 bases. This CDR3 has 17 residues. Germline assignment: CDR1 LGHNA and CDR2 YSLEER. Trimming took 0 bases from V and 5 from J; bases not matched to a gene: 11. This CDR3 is CASSQDRVGLAGHEQYF. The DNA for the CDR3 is TGCGCCAGCAGCCAAGACAGGGTGGGGCTAGCGGGGCACGAGCAGTACTTC.

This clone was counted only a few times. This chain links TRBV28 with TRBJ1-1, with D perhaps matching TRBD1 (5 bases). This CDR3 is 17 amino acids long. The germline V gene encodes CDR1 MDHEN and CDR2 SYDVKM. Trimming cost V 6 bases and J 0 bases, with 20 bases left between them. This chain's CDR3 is CASRQTPWGRVNTEAFF. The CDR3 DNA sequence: TGTGCCAGCAGACAGACCCCCTGGGGCAGAGTGAACACTGAAGCTTTCTTT.

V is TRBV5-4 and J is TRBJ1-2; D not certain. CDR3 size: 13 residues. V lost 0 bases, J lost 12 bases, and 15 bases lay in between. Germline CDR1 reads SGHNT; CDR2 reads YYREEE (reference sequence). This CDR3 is CASSLGGRFADTF. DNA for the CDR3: TGTGCCAGCAGCTTGGGAGGGCGGTTTGCGGACACCTTC.